The next 9 T cell receptor beta chains were all read from a single sample in a study of CD8 T cells in Susac syndrome (dated by TCRdb to the late 2010s). The protocol used for the library was the immunoSEQ multiplex PCR assay. RNA was extracted using the RNeasy kit, and roughly 0.5 to 1 ug of the RNA was reverse transcribed with random hexamers. TCRdb took the public reads, trimmed them with fastp at Q25, ran MiXCR for clone calling and kept in-frame beta chains. Rows are unified per CDR3 protein, each entry keeping the most common DNA and genes. For this sample there are roughly 300,000 distinct CDR3 sequences; around 83% appear just once. Around 0.11% of the sample rests with the top ten. Sequenced: CD8+ T cells from PBMCs. The receptor set was obtained from a human donor with multiple sclerosis.

The V and J genes are TRBV19 and TRBJ1-1; D perhaps matches TRBD1 (6 bases). Germline CDR1 is LNHDA and CDR2 is SQIVND (reference sequence). The length of the CDR3 is 15 residues. V was pared by 6 bases and J by 1 base, with 15 bases between. This CDR3 reads CASRKGVVRNTEAFF. CDR3 sequence (DNA): TGTGCCAGTAGGAAGGGGGTCGTCCGGAACACTGAAGCTTTCTTT.

The CDR3 is CASSLQTSPEQFF. In nucleotides, the CDR3 is TGTGCCAGCAGTCTACAGACTAGTCCAGAGCAGTTCTTC. The chain carries TRBV27 and TRBJ2-1; possibly TRBD2 for D (6 bases). Per germline, CDR1 MNHEY and CDR2 SMNVEV (reference sequence). Deletions cut 5 bases from V and 10 bases from J, with 15 bases between. The CDR3 loop spans 13 amino acids.

CDR3: CSVESGGRDSYNEQFF. CDR3 nucleotide sequence: TGCAGCGTTGAAAGCGGTGGGAGAGACTCCTACAATGAGCAGTTCTTC. The rearrangement links TRBV29-1 to TRBJ2-1, with D maybe TRBD2 (5 bases). Per germline, CDR1 SQVTM and CDR2 ANQGSEA. This CDR3 spans 16 amino acids. The V gene lost 2 bases and the J gene lost 0 bases, with 14 bases spanning the gap.

The rearrangement uses TRBV28 and TRBJ1-2; unclear D gene. The CDR3 contains 15 residues. CDR1 and CDR2 from the germline V gene are MDHEN and SYDVKM. The germline V and J ends were trimmed by 5 bases and 3 bases, with 16 bases remaining between them. The CDR3 nucleotides read TGTGCCAGCAGTACAACCCTGGACGGGGACTATGGCTACACCTTC. It translates to CASSTTLDGDYGYTF.

This chain connects TRBV4-1 to TRBJ2-7; 9 nucleotides agree with TRBD1. The germline gives CDR1 MGHRA, CDR2 YSYEKL. Trimming removed 1 base from V and 5 bases from J; junction bases left unmatched: 9. The CDR3 length is 16 residues. CDR3: CASSQGPGTGLHEQYF. CDR3 in DNA: TGCGCCAGCAGCCAAGGTCCCGGGACAGGGCTACACGAGCAGTACTTC.

V is TRBV20-1 and J is TRBJ2-1, with 14 nucleotides matching TRBD2. The V segment lost 3 bases and the J segment 9 bases; nucleotides outside the gene matches: 4. CDR1 is DFQATT, CDR2 SNEGSKA, per germline (reference sequence). This CDR3 has 14 amino acids. The DNA for the CDR3 is TGCAGTGCTAGGGGACTAGCGGGAGAAGTTGAGCAGTTCTTC. Translating it yields CSARGLAGEVEQFF.

CDR3 sequence: CSVKTGLDNSPLHF. In DNA, the CDR3 is TGCAGCGTGAAGACGGGACTGGATAATTCACCCCTCCACTTT. The chain couples TRBV29-1 to TRBJ1-6; weak D call: TRBD1 (5 bases). Per the germline V gene, CDR1 is SQVTM and CDR2 is ANQGSEA. CDR3 length equals 14 residues. Trimming shortened V by 6 bases and J by 5 bases, and 14 bases separated the two germline ends.

This rearrangement joins TRBV25-1 to TRBJ1-2, with a weak D call TRBD1 (5 bases). V gave up 3 bases and J gave up 7 bases, with 15 bases separating them. From germline, CDR1 is MGHDK and CDR2 SYGVNS. The CDR3 runs 14 residues. The DNA for the CDR3 is TGTGCCAGCAGTGACCGGGACCCAACAGGTGGCTACACCTTC. Residues: CASSDRDPTGGYTF.

The rearrangement links TRBV29-1 to TRBJ1-2; D gene unclear. CDR1 is SQVTM, CDR2 ANQGSEA, per germline. Between the trimmed V and J ends, which lost 4 bases and 10 bases, there was a span of 16 bases. This CDR3 spans 12 amino acids. The CDR3 is CSVGVGANDYTF. Here the CDR3 DNA reads TGCAGCGTTGGTGTGGGAGCCAATGACTACACCTTC.